The following is a T cell receptor (beta chain) sequence with its context. What it binds is unknown. This sample is drawn from a study of T cells in Graves' hyperthyroidism and ophthalmopathy. General study points: Expanded thyroid clonotypes (above 0.001) were mostly also found in blood.

TCR beta CDR3 sequences were amplified from RNA transcripts. Using the HTBI primer set, a first-round RT-PCR was run on the TCR CDR3. TCRdb ran MiXCR on the multiplex PCR reads and lists one entry per CDR3 protein. The sample consists of around 700,000 distinct CDR3 sequences, approximately 19% of them appearing once. Germline CDR1 and CDR2: SQVTM and ANQGSEA. CDR3 length: 12 amino acids. J gave up 11 bases and V 7 bases, and 10 bases lay outside the gene matches. Used for diagnoses were clinical symptoms, serum thyroxine and TRAb, thyroid ultrasound and orbital computed tomography. Sequencing was done on a sample of blood. The rearrangement links TRBV29-1 to TRBJ1-1; 10 positions match TRBD1. The TCR comes from a woman aged 50 to 60 with Graves' hyperthyroidism that later progressed to Graves' ophthalmopathy. As DNA, the CDR3 is TGCAGCGATACCGACAGGGGGCATCTGGCTTTCTTT. Its translation: CSDTDRGHLAFF.